One and the same sample provided the 2 T cell receptor beta chains below, sequenced in a study of blood T cell repertoires in COVID-19. The repertoire was sequenced with immunoSEQ multiplex PCR; TCRdb's copy has only in-frame clones and lacks some. The table has approximately 300,000 clones, under 90% seen once; the top ten hold around 9.3%. The specimen was PBMCs or T cells enriched from blood (not recorded which). These receptor sequences come from a woman between 18 and 30 years old who had recovered from COVID-19.

In DNA form, the CDR3 reads TGTGCCAGCAGTCCTTCCCGGTTGAGAGAGACCCAGTACTTC. It is translated as CASSPSRLRETQYF. The V gene is TRBV6-5, the J gene TRBJ2-5, with unresolved D. This CDR3 is built from 14 residues. The germline V gene encodes CDR1 MNHEY and CDR2 SVGAGI. V was shortened by 5 bases and J by 4 bases, with 14 bases between the two germline ends.

The chain couples TRBV12-3 or TRBV12-4 to TRBJ1-2; no clear D gene. Trimming stripped 3 bases from V and 5 bases from J, with 7 bases between. The CDR3 has 12 amino acids. DNA for the CDR3: TGTGCCAGCAGTTTTAACAGTTATGGCTACACCTTC. Its protein is CASSFNSYGYTF.